This TCR beta chain was retrieved from a study of blood T cell repertoires in COVID-19. Looking at the study overall: T cells, B-cell-depleted T cells, or PBMCs supplied cDNA or gDNA.

V lost 5 bases and J 0 bases, leaving 9 bases between the germline ends. The CDR3 consists of 14 residues. Germline loops: CDR1 SEHNR, CDR2 FQNEAQ (reference sequence). Here immunoSEQ multiplex PCR was the method, and the copy in TCRdb shows in-frame clones only, minus some. The sample consists of about 190,000 clones, roughly nine tenths of them appearing once. The rearrangement joins TRBV7-9 to TRBJ2-3; D might be TRBD2 (5 bases). The sequenced sample consisted of peripheral blood. This receptor was taken from a man in his forties with acute or convalescent COVID-19. The CDR3: CASSPPGSTDTQYF. Written as DNA, the CDR3 is TGTGCCAGCAGCCCTCCGGGGAGCACAGATACGCAGTATTTT. Based on the CDR3 plus reference TRBV7-9 and TRBJ2-3, the full variable domain is DTGVSQNPRHKITKRGQNVTFRCDPISEHNRLYWYRQTLGQGPEFLTYFQNEAQLEKSRLLSDRFSAERPKGSFSTLEIQRTEQGDSAMYLCASSPPGSTDTQYFGPGTRLTVL.